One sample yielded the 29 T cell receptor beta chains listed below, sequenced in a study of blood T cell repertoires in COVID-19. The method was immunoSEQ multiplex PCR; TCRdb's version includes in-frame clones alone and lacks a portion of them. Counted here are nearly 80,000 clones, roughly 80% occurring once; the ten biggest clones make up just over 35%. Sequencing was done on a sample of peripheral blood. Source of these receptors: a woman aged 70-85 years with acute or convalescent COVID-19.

CDR3 nucleotides: TGTGCCAGCAGCCAAGGAAGGGGGCGTTCGGTGCAGTACTTC. Encoded protein: CASSQGRGRSVQYF. V is TRBV3-1 (or the pseudogene TRBV3-2) and J is TRBJ2-7; TRBD1 matches at 7 bases. Trimming at V came to 1 base and at J to 9 bases, leaving 9 bases not matched to a gene. Germline loops: CDR1 LGHDT, CDR2 YNNKEL (reference sequence). The CDR3 length is 14 residues.

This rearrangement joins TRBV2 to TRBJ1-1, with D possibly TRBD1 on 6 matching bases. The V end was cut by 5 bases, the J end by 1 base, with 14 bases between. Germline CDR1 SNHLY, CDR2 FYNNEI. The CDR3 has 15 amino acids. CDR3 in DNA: TGTGCCAGCAGTAGATACAGGGACCGGAACACTGAAGCTTTCTTT. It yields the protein CASSRYRDRNTEAFF.

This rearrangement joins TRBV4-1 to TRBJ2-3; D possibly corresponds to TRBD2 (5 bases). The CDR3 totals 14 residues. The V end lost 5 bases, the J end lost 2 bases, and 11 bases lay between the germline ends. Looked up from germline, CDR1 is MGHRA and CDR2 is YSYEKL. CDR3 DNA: TGCGCCAGCAGCTTAGGGCTAGCCACAGATACGCAGTATTTT. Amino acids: CASSLGLATDTQYF.

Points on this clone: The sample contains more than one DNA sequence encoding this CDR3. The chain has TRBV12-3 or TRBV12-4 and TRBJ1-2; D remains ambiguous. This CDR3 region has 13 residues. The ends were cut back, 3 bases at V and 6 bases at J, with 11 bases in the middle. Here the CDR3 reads CASSFTGFNGYTF. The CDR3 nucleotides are TGTGCCAGCAGTTTTACGGGTTTCAATGGCTACACCTTC.

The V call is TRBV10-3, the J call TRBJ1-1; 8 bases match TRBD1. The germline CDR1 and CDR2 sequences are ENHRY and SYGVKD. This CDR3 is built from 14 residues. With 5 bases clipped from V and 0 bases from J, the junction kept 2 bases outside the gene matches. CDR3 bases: TGTGCCATCAGTCAGGACAGGGTGAACACTGAAGCTTTCTTT. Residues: CAISQDRVNTEAFF.

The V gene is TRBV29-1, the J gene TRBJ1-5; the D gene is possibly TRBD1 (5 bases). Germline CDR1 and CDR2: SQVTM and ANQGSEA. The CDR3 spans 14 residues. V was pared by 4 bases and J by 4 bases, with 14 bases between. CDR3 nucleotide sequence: TGCAGCGTTGCGGAGGGGACCTCAAATCAGCCCCAGCATTTT. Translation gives CSVAEGTSNQPQHF.

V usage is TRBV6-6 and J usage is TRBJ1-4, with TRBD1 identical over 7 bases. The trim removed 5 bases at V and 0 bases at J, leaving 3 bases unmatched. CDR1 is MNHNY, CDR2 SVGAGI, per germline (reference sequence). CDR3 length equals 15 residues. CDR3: CASSQQGPTNEKLFF. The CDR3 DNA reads TGTGCCAGCAGTCAACAGGGGCCAACTAATGAAAAACTGTTTTTT.

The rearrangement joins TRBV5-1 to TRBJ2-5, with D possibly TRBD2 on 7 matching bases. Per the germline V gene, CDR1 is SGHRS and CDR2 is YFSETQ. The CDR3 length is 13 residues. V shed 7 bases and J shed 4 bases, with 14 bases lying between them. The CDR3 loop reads CASSLRGGETQYF. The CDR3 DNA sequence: TGCGCCAGCTCCTTGAGGGGGGGAGAGACCCAGTACTTC. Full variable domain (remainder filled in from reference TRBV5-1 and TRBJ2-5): KAGVTQTPRYLIKTRGQQVTLSCSPISGHRSVSWYQQTPGQGLQFLFEYFSETQRNKGNFPGRFSGRQFSNSRSEMNVSTLELGDSALYLCASSLRGGETQYFGPGTRLLVL.

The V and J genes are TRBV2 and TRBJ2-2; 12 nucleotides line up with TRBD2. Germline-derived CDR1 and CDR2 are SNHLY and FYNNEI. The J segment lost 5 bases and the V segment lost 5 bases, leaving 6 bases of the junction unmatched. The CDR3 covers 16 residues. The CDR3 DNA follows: TGTGCCAGCAGTCGGACTAGCGGGACGGGAACCGGGGAGCTGTTTTTT. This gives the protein CASSRTSGTGTGELFF.

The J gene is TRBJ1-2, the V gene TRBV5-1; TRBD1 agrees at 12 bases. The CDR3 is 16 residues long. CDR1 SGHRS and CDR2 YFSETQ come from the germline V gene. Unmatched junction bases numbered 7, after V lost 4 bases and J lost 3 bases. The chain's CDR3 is CASSPGDRGLHYGYTF. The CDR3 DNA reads TGCGCCAGCAGCCCCGGGGACAGGGGGCTACACTATGGCTACACCTTC.

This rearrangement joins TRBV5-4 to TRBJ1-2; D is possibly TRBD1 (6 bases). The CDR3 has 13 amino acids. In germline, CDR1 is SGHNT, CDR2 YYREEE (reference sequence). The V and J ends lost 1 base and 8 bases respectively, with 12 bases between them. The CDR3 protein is CASSLTGLGGYTF. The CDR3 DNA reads TGTGCCAGCAGCTTGACAGGGTTAGGGGGCTACACCTTC.

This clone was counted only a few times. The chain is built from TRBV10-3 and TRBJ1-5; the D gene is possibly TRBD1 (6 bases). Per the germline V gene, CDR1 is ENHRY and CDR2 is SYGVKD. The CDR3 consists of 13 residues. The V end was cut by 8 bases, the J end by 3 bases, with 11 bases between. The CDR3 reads CAIGDTINQPQHF. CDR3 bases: TGTGCCATCGGGGACACGATCAATCAGCCCCAGCATTTT.

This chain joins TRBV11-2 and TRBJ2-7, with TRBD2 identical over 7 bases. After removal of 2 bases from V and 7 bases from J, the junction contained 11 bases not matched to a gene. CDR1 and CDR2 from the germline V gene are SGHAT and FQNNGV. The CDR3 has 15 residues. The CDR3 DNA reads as TGTGCCAGCAGCTTACATCCGATGTCAGCGGGGGAGCAGTACTTC. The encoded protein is CASSLHPMSAGEQYF. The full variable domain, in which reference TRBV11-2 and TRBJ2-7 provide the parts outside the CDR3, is EAGVAQSPRYKIIEKRQSVAFWCNPISGHATLYWYQQILGQGPKLLIQFQNNGVVDDSQLPKDRFSAERLKGVDSTLKIQPAKLEDSAVYLCASSLHPMSAGEQYFGPGTRLTVT.

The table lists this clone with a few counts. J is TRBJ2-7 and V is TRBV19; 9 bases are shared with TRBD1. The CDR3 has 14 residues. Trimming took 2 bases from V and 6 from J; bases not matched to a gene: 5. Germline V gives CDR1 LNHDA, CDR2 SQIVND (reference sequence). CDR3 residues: CASSISGTGSEQYF. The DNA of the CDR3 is TGTGCCAGTAGTATATCCGGGACAGGGAGCGAGCAGTACTTC.

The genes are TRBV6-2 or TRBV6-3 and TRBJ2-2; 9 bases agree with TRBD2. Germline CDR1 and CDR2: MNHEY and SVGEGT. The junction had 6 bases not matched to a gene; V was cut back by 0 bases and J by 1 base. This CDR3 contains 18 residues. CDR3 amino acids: CASSYSLLAGVNTGELFF. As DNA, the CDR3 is TGTGCCAGCAGTTACTCCCTACTAGCGGGCGTGAACACCGGGGAGCTGTTTTTT.

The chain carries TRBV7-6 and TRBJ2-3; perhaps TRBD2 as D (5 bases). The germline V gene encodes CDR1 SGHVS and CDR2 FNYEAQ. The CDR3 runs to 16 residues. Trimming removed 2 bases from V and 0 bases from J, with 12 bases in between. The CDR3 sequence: CASSLFSGISTDTQYF. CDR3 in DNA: TGTGCCAGCAGCTTATTCTCGGGGATTAGCACAGATACGCAGTATTTT.

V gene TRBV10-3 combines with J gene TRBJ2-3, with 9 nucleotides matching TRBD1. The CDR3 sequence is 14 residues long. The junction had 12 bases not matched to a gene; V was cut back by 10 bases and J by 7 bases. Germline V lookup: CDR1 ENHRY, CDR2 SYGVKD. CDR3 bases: TGTGCCACATCACCGGGACAGGGACCGCATACGCAGTATTTT. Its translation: CATSPGQGPHTQYF.

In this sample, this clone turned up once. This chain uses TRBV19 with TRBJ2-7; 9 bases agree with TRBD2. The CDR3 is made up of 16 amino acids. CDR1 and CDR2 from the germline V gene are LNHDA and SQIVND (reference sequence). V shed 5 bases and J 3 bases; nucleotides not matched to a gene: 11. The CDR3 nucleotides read TGTGCCAGTAGTGTTATAGCGGGAGTGAGCAACTACGAGCAGTACTTC. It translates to CASSVIAGVSNYEQYF. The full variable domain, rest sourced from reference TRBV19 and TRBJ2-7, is DGGITQSPKYLFRKEGQNVTLSCEQNLNHDAMYWYRQDPGQGLRLIYYSQIVNDFQKGDIAEGYSVSREKKESFPLTVTSAQKNPTAFYLCASSVIAGVSNYEQYFGPGTRLTVT.

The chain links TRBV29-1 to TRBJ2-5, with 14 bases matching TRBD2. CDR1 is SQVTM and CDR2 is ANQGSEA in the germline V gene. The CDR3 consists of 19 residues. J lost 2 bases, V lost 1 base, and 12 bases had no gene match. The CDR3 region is CSVEGGGGLAGGGQETQYF. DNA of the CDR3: TGCAGCGTTGAAGGGGGCGGAGGACTAGCGGGAGGTGGGCAAGAGACCCAGTACTTC.

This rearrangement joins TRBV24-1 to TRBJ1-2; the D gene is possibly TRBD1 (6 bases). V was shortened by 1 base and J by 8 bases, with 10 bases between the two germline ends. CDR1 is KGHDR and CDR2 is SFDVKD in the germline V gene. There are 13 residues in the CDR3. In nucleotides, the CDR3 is TGTGCCACCAGTGATTTTCCGGGGGGCGGCTACACCTTC. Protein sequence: CATSDFPGGGYTF.

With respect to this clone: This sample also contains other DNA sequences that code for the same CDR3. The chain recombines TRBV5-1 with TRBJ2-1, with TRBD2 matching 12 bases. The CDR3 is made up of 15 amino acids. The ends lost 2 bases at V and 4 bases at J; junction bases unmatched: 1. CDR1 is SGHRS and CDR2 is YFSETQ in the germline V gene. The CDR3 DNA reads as TGCGCCAGCAGCTTCGGACTAGCGGGATACAATGAGCAGTTCTTC. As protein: CASSFGLAGYNEQFF.

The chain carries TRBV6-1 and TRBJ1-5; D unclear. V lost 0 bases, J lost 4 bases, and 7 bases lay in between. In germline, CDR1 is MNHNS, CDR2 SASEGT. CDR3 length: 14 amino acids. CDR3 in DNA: TGTGCCAGCAGTGAAGCGAGGCAGAATCAGCCCCAGCATTTT. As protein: CASSEARQNQPQHF.

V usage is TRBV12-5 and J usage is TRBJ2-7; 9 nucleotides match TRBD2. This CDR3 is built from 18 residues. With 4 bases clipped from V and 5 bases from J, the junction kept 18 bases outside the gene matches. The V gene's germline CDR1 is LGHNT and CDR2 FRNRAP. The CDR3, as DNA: TGTGCTAGTGGTTCCGTCCTCACTAGCGGGTCCTTTCCCCACGAGCAGTACTTC. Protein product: CASGSVLTSGSFPHEQYF.

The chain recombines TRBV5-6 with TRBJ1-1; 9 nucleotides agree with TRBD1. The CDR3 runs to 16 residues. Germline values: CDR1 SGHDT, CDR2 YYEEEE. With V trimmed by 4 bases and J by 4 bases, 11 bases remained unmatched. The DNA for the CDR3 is TGTGCCAGCAGCCCCGGGACAGGGTCATATCGCACTGAAGCTTTCTTT. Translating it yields CASSPGTGSYRTEAFF.

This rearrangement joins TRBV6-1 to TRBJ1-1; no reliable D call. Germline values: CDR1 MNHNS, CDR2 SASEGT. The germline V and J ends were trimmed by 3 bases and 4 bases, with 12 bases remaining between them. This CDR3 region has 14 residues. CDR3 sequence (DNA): TGTGCCAGCAGTGATGAGGGCCGGGTCACTGAAGCTTTCTTT. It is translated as CASSDEGRVTEAFF.

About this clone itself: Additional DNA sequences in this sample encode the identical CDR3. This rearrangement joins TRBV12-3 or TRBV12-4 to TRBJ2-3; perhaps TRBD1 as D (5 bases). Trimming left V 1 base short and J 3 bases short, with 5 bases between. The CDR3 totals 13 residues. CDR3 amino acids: CASSLGTTDTQYF. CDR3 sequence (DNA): TGTGCCAGCAGTTTAGGGACAACAGATACGCAGTATTTT.

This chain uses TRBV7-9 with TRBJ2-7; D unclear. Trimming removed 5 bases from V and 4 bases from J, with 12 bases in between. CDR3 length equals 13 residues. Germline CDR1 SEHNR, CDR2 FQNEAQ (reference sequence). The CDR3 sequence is CASSLREFYEQYF. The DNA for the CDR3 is TGTGCCAGCAGCCTCCGAGAGTTTTACGAGCAGTACTTC.

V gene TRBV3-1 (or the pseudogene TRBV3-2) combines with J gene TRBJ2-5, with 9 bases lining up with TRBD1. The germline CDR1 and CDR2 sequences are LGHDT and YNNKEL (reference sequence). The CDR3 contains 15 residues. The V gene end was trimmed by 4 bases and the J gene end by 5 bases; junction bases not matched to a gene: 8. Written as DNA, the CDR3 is TGTGCCAGCAGCCTCACGACAGGGGGTGGGGAGACCCAGTACTTC. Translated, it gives CASSLTTGGGETQYF.

The CDR3 spells CAWRGLAGVGDTQYF. The CDR3 DNA reads TGTGCCTGGAGGGGACTAGCGGGAGTTGGAGATACGCAGTATTTT. V and J are TRBV30 and TRBJ2-3; 14 bases map to TRBD2. V shed 3 bases and J 5 bases; nucleotides not matched to a gene: 4. The CDR3 runs to 15 residues. Germline V gives CDR1 GTSNPN, CDR2 SVGIG (reference sequence).